This T cell receptor (beta chain) came from a study of shared clonotypes between healthy human individuals (TCRdb year 2020). Notes on the research overall: The cohort comprised two women and a few men aged 18 to 49 years. To estimate repertoire size and how much clonotypes are shared between individuals, the study performed deep sequencing of blood TCR repertoires from five healthy adults. For each donor, CD4 naive and CD4 memory were each run on three plates, CD8 naive on two plates, and CD8 memory on one plate. Leukapheresis yielded between about 0.9 and 9.5 billion PBMCs per donor. Different laboratories and diverse techniques were used to prepare libraries and sequence TCR repertoires, to increase sequencing depth and limit assay-specific biases.

Using the deep immunoSEQ assay, multiplex PCR amplified TCR CDR3 regions from genomic DNA. Extracted genomic DNA from each cell subset was spread evenly across all wells of several immunoSEQ 96-well plates, with each plate serving as a replicate. Each replicate PCR for sorted subsets received 200 ng genomic DNA, equal to 28,000 or so T cell genomes. Purified libraries were quantified with a Qubit 3.0 fluorometer, sized on a Bioanalyzer 2100, and re-quantified with the KAPA Library Quantification kit. A separate single-read 150-cycle Illumina NextSeq 550 flow cell was used to sequence each immunoSEQ 96-well plate. The original methods were these. The immunoSEQ output contained only junctional sequences without quality scores, so filtering could not match that applied to full-length reads. To assign V/J genes and CDR3, sequences were annotated against IMGT germline references using PyIR, a Python wrapper for IgBLAST v1.9. Any read was removed if the V/J assignment was weak (E-value above 1e-6), the CDR3 was missing, or the read contained stop codons, out-of-frame junctions, or ambiguous translated residues. V3J clonotypes were defined as sequences sharing an identical inferred V gene, J gene, and CDR3 amino acid sequence. The percentage overlap between two repertoires was calculated by dividing the number of shared unique clonotypes by the size of the smaller repertoire. RTK rarefaction, the Chao1 estimator, and Recon v2.1 estimates of unobserved clonotypes were used to assess repertoire richness. For all TCRbeta clonotypes obtained by the gDNA method from several donors, generation probabilities were computed with OLGA. The source is immuneACCESS, and TCRdb retained only in-frame sequences with V and J called. Part of the clones is not carried over; for the studies checked, unresolved V genes explain less than half of this, and the remainder is unexplained. V and J calls and clone size are copied from that table; D and trimming were computed from the DNA. The sample table lists about 590,000 clones, over 95% of them with a count of one. Less than 0.13% of the sample is taken by the ten largest.

Details on this clone: Its antigen has not been determined. One junction end disagrees with the germline gene, perhaps due to a read error.

CD8 naive samples were obtained by positive selection for CCR7 among CD45RO-negative cells, yielding a CD45RA+CCR7+ population from which TemRA cells were excluded. Donors were healthy HIV-negative adults with no recently reported acute infections or vaccinations. Only Caucasian adults living in Nashville, Tennessee, USA were represented among the donors. After blood collection by leukapheresis, PBMCs were isolated using Ficoll-Histopaque density gradient centrifugation and then cryopreserved in the vapor phase of liquid nitrogen. Analytical flow cytometry was used to check the purity and quantity of every magnetically sorted T cell population. Each sorted fraction had its genomic DNA isolated and then quantified by UV absorbance on a Nanodrop 2000c. CDR1 MDHEN and CDR2 SYDVKM are derived from the germline V gene. Measured from the cysteine to the phenylalanine, the CDR3 is 14 residues long. Only CDR3 DNA remains: 42 bases, in frame from the first base.

Overall results and qualifications from the work: Sampling was restricted to blood, and TCR repertoires in tissue are likely to differ from TCR repertoires in blood. Rarefaction of sorted-subset datasets indicated incomplete sequencing despite the large sequencing depth. Higher generation probabilities were observed for clonotypes shared by all four sorted-subset donors than for non-shared clonotypes. Sharing across a few donors was observed for around 5% of naive CD4, over 3% of naive CD8, 2.3% of memory CD4, and over 0.3% of memory CD8 clonotypes. Pairwise subsampling led to the expectation that sequencing depth would affect the degree of clonotype sharing among donors. Naive subsets generally had larger estimated clonotype richness than memory subsets. Because the study included a small number of donors, the genetic and exposure-history diversity represented was limited.

Sequences were obtained from naive CD8+ T cells sorted from blood. Per the publication, the cell subset or site label means: CD45RA+CCR7+. This clonotype originated in a woman in her twenties or thirties in good health. Rearrangement joined TRBV28 to TRBJ1-1; the D gene remains uncertain. The DNA reads as follows: TGTGCCAGCAGGTCGGTACATTTGAACTCTGAAGCTTTCTTT. Its protein product is CASRSVHLNSEAFF.